The source of this T cell receptor beta chain is a study of blood T cell repertoires in COVID-19. Study background: There were acute and convalescent COVID-19 samples, and they came from the United States, Italy and Spain. From T cells, B-cell-depleted T cells, or PBMCs came the material, which was cDNA or gDNA.

Germline CDR1 SNHLY, CDR2 FYNNEI. Between the trimmed V and J ends, which lost 7 bases and 6 bases, there was a span of 12 bases. This CDR3 is built from 13 residues. Per the original methods: Reference gene primer amplification yielded estimated nucleated cell counts. The method was immunoSEQ multiplex PCR; TCRdb's version includes in-frame clones alone and lacks a portion of them. That table gives V, J and clone size, and the DNA gave D and trimming. The sample yields 100,000 or so clones, approximately 90% seen once. Sequenced material: peripheral blood. This sequence was found in a human donor with active COVID-19. The donor label of this sample is uncertain. V usage is TRBV2 and J usage is TRBJ2-2; maybe TRBD1 (6 bases). CDR3 amino acids: CASTQDRAGELFF. In DNA form, the CDR3 reads TGTGCCAGCACGCAGGACAGAGCCGGGGAGCTGTTTTTT.